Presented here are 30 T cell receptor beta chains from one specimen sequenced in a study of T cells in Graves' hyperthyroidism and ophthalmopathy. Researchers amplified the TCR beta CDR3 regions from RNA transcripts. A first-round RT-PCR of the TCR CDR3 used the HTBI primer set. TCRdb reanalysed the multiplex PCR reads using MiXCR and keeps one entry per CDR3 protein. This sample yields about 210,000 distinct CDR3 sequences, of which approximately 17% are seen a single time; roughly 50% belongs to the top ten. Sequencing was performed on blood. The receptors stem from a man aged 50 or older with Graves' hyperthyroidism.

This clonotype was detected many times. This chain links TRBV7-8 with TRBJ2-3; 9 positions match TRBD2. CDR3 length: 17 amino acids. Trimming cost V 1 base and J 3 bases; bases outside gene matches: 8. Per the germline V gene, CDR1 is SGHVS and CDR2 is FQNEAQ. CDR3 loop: CASSLDKNSGSTDTQYF. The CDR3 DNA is TGTGCCAGCAGCTTAGACAAAAATAGCGGGAGTACAGATACGCAGTATTTT.

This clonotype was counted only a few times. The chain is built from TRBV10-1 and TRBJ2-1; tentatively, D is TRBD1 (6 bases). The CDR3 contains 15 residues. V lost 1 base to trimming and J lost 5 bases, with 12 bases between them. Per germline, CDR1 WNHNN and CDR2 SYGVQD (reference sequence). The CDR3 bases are TGCGCCAGCAGTGAGTTTACAGGGTCTCACAATGAGCAGTTCTTC. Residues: CASSEFTGSHNEQFF.

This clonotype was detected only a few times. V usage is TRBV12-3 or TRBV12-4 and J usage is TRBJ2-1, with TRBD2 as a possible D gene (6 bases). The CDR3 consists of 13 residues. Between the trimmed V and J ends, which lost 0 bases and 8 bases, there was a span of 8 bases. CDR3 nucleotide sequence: TGTGCCAGCAGTTTAGCCACTAGCTATGAGCAGTTCTTC. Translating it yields CASSLATSYEQFF.

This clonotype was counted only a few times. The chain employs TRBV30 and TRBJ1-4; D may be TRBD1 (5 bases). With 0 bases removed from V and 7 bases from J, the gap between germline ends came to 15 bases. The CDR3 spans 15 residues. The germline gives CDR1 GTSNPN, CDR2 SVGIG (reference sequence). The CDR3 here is CAWSVFGRAGEKLFF. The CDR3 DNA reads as TGTGCCTGGAGTGTGTTTGGCAGGGCGGGTGAAAAACTGTTTTTT.

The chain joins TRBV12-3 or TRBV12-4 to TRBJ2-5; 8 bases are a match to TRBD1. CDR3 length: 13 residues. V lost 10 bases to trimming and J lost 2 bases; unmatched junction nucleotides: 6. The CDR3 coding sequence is TGTGCCACCGACGGGACAGGTCAAGAGACCCAGTACTTC. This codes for CATDGTGQETQYF.

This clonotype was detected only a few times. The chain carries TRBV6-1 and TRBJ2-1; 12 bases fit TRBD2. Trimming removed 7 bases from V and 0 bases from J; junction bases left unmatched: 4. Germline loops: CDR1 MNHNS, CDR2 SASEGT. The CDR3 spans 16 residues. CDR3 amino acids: CASKVTSGSSYNEQFF. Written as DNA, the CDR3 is TGTGCCAGCAAAGTGACTAGCGGGAGCTCCTACAATGAGCAGTTCTTC.

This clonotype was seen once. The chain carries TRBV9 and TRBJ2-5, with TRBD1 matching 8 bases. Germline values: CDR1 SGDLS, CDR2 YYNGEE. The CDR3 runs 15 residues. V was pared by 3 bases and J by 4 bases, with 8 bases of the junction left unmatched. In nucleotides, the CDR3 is TGTGCCAGCAGCGCCTTGACAGGGGATGGAGAGACCCAGTACTTC. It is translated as CASSALTGDGETQYF. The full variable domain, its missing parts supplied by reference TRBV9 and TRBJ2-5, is DSGVTQTPKHLITATGQRVTLRCSPRSGDLSVYWYQQSLDQGLQFLIQYYNGEERAKGNILERFSAQQFPDLHSELNLSSLELGDSALYFCASSALTGDGETQYFGPGTRLLVL.

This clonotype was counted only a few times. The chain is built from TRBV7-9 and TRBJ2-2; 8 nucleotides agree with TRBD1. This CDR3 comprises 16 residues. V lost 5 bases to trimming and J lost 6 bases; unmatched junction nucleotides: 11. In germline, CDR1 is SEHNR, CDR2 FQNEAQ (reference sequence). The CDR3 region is CASSPGQGWRPGELFF. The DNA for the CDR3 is TGTGCCAGCAGCCCTGGACAGGGATGGAGGCCCGGGGAGCTGTTTTTT.

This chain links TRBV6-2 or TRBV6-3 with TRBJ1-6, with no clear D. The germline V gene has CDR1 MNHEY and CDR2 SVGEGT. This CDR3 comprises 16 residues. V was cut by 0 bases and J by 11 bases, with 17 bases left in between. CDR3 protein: CASSYSFKGLGTPLHF. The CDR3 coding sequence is TGTGCCAGCAGTTACTCGTTCAAAGGCCTTGGGACACCCCTCCACTTT.

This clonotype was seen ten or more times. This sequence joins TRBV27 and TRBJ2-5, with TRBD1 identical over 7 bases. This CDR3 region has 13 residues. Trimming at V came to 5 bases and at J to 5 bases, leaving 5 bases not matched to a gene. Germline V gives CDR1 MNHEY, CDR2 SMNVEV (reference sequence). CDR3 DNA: TGTGCCAGCAGTCTGACAGGGATGGAGACCCAGTACTTC. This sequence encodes CASSLTGMETQYF.

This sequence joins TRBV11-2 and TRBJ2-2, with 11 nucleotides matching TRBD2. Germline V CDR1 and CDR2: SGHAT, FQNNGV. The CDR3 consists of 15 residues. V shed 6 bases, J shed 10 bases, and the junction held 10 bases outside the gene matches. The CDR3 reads CASRRTSGPSQELFF. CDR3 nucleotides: TGTGCCAGCAGGAGGACTAGCGGGCCCTCTCAGGAGCTGTTTTTT.

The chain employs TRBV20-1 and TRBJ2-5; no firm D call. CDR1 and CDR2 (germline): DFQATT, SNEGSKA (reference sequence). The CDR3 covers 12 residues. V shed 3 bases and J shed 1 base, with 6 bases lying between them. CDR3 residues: CSASEAQETQYF. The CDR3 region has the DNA TGCAGTGCTAGTGAGGCCCAAGAGACCCAGTACTTC.

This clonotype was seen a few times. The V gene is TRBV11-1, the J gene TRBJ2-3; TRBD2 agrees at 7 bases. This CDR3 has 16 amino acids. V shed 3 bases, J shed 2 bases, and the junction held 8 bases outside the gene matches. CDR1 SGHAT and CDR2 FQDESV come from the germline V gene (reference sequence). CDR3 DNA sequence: TGTGCCAGCAGCTTGCCCGGGGGGTTAAACACAGATACGCAGTATTTT. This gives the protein CASSLPGGLNTDTQYF.

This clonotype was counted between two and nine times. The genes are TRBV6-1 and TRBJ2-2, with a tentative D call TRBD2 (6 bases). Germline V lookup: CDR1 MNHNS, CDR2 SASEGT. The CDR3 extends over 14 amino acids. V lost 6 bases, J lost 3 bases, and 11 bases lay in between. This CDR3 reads CASRTGTYTGELFF. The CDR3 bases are TGTGCCAGCAGAACCGGGACTTACACCGGGGAGCTGTTTTTT.

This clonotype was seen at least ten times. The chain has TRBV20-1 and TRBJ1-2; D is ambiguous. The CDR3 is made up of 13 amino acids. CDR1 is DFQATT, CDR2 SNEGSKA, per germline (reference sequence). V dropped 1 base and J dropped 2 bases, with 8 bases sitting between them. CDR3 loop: CSARVEGNYGYTF. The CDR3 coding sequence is TGCAGTGCTAGAGTGGAGGGAAACTATGGCTACACCTTC.

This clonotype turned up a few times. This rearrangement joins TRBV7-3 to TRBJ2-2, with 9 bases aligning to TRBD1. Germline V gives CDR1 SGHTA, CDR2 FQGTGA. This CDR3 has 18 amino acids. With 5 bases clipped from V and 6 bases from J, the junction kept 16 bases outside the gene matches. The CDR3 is CASSPFPEGQGVSGELFF. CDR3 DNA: TGTGCCAGCAGCCCATTCCCGGAGGGACAGGGAGTTTCCGGGGAGCTGTTTTTT.

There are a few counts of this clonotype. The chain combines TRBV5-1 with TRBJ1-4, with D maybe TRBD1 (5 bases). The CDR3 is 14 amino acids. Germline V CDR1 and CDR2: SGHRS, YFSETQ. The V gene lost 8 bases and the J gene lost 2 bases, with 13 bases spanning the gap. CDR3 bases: TGCGCCAGTAGGGACCTCCCTACTAATGAAAAACTGTTTTTT. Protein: CASRDLPTNEKLFF.

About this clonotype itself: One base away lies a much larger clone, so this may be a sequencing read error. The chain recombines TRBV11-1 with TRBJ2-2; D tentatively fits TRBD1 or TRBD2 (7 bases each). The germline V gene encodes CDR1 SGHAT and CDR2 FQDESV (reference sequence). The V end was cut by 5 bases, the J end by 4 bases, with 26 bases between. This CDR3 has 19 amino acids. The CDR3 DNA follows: TGTGCCAGCAGCCTCGGACTAGTGGGAGCCTCAGGGGGCACCGGGGAGCTGTTTTTT. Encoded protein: CASSLGLVGASGGTGELFF. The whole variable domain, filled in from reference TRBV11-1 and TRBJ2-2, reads EAEVAQSPRYKITEKSQAVAFWCDPISGHATLYWYRQILGQGPELLVQFQDESVVDDSQLPKDRFSAERLKGVDSTLKIQPAELGDSAMYLCASSLGLVGASGGTGELFFGEGSRLTVL.

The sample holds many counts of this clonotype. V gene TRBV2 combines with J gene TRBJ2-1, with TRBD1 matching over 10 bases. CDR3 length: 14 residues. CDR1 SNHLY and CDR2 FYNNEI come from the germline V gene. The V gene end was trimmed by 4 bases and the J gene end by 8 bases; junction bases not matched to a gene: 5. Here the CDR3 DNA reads TGTGCCAGCAGTGTTGACAGGGGGCTTGATGAGCAGTTCTTC. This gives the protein CASSVDRGLDEQFF.

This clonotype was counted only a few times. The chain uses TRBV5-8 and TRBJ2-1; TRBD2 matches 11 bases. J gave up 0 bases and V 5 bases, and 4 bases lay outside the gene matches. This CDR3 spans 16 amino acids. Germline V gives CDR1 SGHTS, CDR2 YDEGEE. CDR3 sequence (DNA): TGTGCCAGCAGTCTAGCGGGAGGTCGCTCCTACAATGAGCAGTTCTTC. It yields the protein CASSLAGGRSYNEQFF.

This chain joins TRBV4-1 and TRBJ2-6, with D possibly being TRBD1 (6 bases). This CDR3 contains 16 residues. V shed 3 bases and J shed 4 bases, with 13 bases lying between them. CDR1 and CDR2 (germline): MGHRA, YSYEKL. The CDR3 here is CASSHAGVAGANVLTF. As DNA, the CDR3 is TGCGCCAGCAGCCACGCAGGGGTAGCCGGGGCCAACGTCCTGACTTTC.

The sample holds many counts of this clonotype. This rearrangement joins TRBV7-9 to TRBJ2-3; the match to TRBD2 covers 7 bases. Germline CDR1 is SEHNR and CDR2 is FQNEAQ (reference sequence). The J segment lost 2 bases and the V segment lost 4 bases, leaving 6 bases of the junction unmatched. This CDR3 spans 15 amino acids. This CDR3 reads CASSSGLVLTDTQYF. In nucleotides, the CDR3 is TGTGCCAGCAGCTCCGGACTAGTTCTCACAGATACGCAGTATTTT.

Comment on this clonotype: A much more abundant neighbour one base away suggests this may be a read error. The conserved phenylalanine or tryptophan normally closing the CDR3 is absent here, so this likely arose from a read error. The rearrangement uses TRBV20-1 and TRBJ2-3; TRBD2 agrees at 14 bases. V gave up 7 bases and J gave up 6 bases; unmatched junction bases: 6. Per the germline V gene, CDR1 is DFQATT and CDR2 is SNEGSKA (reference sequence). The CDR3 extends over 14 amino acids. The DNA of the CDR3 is TGCAGTGGGGGACTAGCGGGAGATGGGGATACGCAGTATTGT. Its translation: CSGGLAGDGDTQYC.

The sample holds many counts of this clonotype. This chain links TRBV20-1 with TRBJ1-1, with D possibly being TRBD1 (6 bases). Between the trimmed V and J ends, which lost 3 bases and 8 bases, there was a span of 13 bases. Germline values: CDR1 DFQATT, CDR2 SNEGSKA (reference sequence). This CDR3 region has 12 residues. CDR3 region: CSASGQIDEAFF. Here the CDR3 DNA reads TGCAGTGCTAGCGGACAGATAGACGAAGCTTTCTTT.

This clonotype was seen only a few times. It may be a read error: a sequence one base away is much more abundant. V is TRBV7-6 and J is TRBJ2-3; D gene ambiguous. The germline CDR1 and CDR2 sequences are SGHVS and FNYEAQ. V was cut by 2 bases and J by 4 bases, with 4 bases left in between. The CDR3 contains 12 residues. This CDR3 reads CASSLLADTQYF. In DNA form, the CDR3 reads TGTGCCAGCAGCTTATTGGCAGATACGCAGTATTTT.

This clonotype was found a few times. The CDR3: CASSYGDKTDTQYF. Here the CDR3 DNA reads TGCGCCAGCAGCTACGGGGATAAGACAGATACGCAGTATTTT. The chain uses TRBV5-1 and TRBJ2-3; D perhaps matches TRBD2 (5 bases). Trimming left V 3 bases short and J 3 bases short, with 11 bases between. Germline-derived CDR1 and CDR2 are SGHRS and YFSETQ. The CDR3 contains 14 residues.

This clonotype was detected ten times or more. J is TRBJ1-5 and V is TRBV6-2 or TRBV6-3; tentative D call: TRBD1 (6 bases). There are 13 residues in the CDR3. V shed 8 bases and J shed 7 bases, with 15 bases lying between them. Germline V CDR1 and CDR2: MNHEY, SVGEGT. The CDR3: CASQDGGRQPQHF. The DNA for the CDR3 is TGTGCCAGCCAGGACGGGGGGCGACAGCCCCAGCATTTT.

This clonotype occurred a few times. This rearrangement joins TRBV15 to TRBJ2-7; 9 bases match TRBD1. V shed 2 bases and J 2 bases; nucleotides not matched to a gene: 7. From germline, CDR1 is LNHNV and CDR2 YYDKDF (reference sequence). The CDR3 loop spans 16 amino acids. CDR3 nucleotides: TGTGCCACCAGCAGACTAGGACAGGGGAGGCCCTACGAGCAGTACTTC. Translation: CATSRLGQGRPYEQYF.

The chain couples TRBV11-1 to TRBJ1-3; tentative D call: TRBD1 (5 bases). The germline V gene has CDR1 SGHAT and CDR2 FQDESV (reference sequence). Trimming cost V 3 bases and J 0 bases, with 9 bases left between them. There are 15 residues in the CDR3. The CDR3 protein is CASSFGQISGNTIYF. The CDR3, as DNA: TGTGCCAGCAGCTTTGGACAAATCTCTGGAAACACCATATATTTT.

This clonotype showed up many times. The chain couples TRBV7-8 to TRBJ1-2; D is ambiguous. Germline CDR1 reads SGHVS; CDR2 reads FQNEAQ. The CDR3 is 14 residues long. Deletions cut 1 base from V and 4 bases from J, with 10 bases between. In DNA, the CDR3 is TGTGCCAGCAGCTTAGTTAACCCGAGCTATGGCTACACCTTC. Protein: CASSLVNPSYGYTF. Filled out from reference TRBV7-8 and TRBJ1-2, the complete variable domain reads GAGVSQSPRYKVAKRGQDVALRCDPISGHVSLFWYQQALGQGPEFLTYFQNEAQLDKSGLPSDRFFAERPEGSVSTLKIQRTQQEDSAVYLCASSLVNPSYGYTFGSGTRLTVV.